This TCR beta chain was profiled in a study of blood T cell repertoires in COVID-19. Membership in each cohort depended on participant-reported clinical history. Recovery among Cohort 3 donors was established by two negative PCRs, clearance, or symptom resolution. Germline assignment: CDR1 MNHEY and CDR2 SVGAGI. The length of the CDR3 is 15 residues. The junction had 13 bases not matched to a gene; V was cut back by 5 bases and J by 8 bases. In the source study's methods: The authors estimated nucleated cell counts from reference gene primer amplification. The data were produced by immunoSEQ multiplex PCR, yet TCRdb's version contains in-frame clones alone and is incomplete. V, J and clone size are those of that table, while D and trimming were read from the DNA. This sample yields 150,000 to 200,000 clones, of which about nine tenths are seen a single time; roughly 9% belongs to the top ten.

The chain uses TRBV6-5 and TRBJ1-2; TRBD1 agrees at 8 bases. The source of this sequence is a young woman who had recovered from COVID-19. The sample taken for sequencing was PBMCs or T cells enriched from blood (not recorded which). CDR3 nucleotides: TGTGCCAGCAGTAGATCAGGGGGCGTTTCTTCCGGCTACACCTTC. Amino acid sequence: CASSRSGGVSSGYTF.